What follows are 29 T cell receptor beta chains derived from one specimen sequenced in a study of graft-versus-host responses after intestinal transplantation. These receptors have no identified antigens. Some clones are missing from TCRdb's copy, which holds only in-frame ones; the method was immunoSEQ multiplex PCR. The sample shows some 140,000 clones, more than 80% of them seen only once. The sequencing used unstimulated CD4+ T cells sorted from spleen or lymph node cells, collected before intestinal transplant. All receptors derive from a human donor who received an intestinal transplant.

The CDR3 spells CASSSYRGQAFF. Written as DNA, the CDR3 is TGCGCCAGCAGCTCATACAGGGGGCAGGCTTTCTTT. The chain has TRBV4-1 and TRBJ1-1; 9 bases agree with TRBD1. CDR3 length: 12 amino acids. J gave up 11 bases and V 5 bases, and 6 bases lay outside the gene matches. CDR1 is MGHRA, CDR2 YSYEKL, per germline.

CDR3 in DNA: TGTGCCTGGACCAAGACAGGGCCTTATGGTGGCTACACCTTC. Translating it yields CAWTKTGPYGGYTF. The chain combines TRBV30 with TRBJ1-2; TRBD1 matches 7 bases. CDR1 and CDR2 from the germline V gene are GTSNPN and SVGIG (reference sequence). V was pared by 4 bases and J by 7 bases, with 12 bases of the junction left unmatched. This CDR3 has 14 residues.

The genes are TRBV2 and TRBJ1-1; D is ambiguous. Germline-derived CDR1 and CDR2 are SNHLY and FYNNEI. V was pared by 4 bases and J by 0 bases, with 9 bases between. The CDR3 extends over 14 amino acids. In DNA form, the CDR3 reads TGTGCCAGCAGTGGACTGGCAATGAACACTGAAGCTTTCTTT. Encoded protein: CASSGLAMNTEAFF.

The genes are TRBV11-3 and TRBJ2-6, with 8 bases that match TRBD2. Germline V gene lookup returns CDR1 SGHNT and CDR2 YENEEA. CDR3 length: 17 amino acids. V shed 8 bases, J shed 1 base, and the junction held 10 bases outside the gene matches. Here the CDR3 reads CASRQRGRRSGANVLTF. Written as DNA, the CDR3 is TGTGCCAGCCGCCAGCGGGGGCGGCGATCTGGGGCCAACGTCCTGACTTTC.

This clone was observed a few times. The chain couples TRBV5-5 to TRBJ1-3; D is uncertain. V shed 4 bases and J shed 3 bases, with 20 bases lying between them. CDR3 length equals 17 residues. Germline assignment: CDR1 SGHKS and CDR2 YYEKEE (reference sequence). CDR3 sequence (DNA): TGTGCCAGCAGCCCACGGGTGGGTCCCTACGGTGGAAACACCATATATTTT. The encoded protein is CASSPRVGPYGGNTIYF.

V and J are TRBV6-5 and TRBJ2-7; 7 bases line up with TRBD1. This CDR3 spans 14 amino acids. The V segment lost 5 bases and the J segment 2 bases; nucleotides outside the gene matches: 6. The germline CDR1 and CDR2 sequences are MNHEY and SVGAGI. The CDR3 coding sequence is TGTGCCAGCAGTGACCCGACAGGGCCCTACGAGCAGTACTTC. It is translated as CASSDPTGPYEQYF.

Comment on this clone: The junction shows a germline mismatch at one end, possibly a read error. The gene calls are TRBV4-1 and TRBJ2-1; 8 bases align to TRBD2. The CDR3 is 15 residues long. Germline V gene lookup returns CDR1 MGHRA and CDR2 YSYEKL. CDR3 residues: CASRQAGVQNNEQFF. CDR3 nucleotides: TGCGCCAGCAGGCAAGCGGGGGTCCAAAACAATGAGCAGTTCTTC.

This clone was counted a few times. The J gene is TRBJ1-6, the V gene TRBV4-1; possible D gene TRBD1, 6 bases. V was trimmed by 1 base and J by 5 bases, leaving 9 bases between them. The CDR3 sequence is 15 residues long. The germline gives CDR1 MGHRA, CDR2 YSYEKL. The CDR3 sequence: CASSQGTGNNSPLHF. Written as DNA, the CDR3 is TGCGCCAGCAGCCAAGGTACAGGGAATAATTCACCCCTCCACTTT.

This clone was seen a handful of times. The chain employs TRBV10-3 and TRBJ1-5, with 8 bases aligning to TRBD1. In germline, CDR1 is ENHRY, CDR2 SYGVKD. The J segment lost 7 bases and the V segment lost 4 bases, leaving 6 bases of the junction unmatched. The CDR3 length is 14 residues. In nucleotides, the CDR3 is TGTGCCATCAGTGTACAGGGGGGGGGACAGCCCCAGCATTTT. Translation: CAISVQGGGQPQHF.

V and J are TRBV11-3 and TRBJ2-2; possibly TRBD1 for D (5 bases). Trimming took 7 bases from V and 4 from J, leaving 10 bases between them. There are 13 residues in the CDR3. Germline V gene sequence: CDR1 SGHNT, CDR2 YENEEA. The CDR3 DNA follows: TGTGCCAGCACTCGACAGAGCACCGGGGAGCTGTTTTTT. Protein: CASTRQSTGELFF.

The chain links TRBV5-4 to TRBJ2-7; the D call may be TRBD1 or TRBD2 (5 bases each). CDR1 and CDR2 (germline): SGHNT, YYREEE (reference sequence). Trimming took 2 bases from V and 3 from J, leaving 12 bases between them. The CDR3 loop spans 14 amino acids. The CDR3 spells CASSFRGVDYEQYF. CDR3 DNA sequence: TGTGCCAGCAGCTTTCGAGGGGTGGACTACGAGCAGTACTTC.

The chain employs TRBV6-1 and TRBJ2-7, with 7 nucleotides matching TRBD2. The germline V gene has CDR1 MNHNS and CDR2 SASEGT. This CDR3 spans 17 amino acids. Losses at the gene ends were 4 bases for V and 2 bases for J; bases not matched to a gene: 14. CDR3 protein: CASSGAGRGKVPYEQYF. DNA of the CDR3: TGTGCCAGCAGTGGAGCGGGACGGGGGAAAGTCCCCTACGAGCAGTACTTC.

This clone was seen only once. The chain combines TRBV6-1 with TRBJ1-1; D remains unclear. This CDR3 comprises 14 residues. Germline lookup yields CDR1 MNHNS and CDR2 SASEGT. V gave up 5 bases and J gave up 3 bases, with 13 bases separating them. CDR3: CASSPLGRDTEAFF. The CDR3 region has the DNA TGTGCCAGCAGTCCACTAGGGCGGGACACTGAAGCTTTCTTT.

Here the CDR3 DNA reads TGTGCCAGCAGCCAAGATCTCGGGACAGGGGGAATAGAGAGCGCAGATACGCAGTATTTT. It codes for CASSQDLGTGGIESADTQYF. The chain has TRBV4-2 and TRBJ2-3, with 11 bases fitting TRBD1. Germline values: CDR1 LGHNA, CDR2 YNFKEQ. CDR3 length: 20 amino acids. Trimming took 0 bases from V and 4 from J; bases not matched to a gene: 15.

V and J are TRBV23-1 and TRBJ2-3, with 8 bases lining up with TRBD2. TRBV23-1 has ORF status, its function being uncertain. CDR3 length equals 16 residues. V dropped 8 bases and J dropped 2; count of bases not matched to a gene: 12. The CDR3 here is CASGSNSGGLTDTQYF. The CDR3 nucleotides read TGCGCCAGCGGATCGAACAGCGGGGGACTCACAGATACGCAGTATTTT.

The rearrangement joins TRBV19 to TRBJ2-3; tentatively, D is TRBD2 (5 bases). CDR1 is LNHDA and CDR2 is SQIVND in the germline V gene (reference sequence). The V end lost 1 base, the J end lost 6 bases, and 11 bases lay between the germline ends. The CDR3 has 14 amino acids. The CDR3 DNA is TGTGCCAGTAGTATAGTCCCTATAGCGGATACGCAGTATTTT. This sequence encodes CASSIVPIADTQYF.

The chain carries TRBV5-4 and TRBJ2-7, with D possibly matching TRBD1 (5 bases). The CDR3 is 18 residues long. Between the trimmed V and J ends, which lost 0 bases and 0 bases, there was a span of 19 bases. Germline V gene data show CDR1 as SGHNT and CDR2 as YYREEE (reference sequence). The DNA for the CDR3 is TGTGCCAGCAGCTTGGGACAGCCTTACCTAACGGCCTCCTACGAGCAGTACTTC. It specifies CASSLGQPYLTASYEQYF.

The CDR3 spells CASSYFAGGNSPLHF. As DNA, the CDR3 is TGTGCCAGCAGTTATTTCGCAGGGGGTAATTCACCCCTCCACTTT. The V and J genes are TRBV6-5 and TRBJ1-6; 7 bases fit TRBD1. V lost 3 bases to trimming and J lost 6 bases; unmatched junction nucleotides: 5. CDR1 is MNHEY, CDR2 SVGAGI, per germline. The CDR3 consists of 15 residues.

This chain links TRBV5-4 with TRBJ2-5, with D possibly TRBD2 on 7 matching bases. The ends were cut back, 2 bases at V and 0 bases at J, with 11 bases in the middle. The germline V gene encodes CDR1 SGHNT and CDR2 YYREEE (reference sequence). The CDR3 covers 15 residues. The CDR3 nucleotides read TGTGCCAGCAGCTTAGGGGGGGGGTACCAAGAGACCCAGTACTTC. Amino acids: CASSLGGGYQETQYF.

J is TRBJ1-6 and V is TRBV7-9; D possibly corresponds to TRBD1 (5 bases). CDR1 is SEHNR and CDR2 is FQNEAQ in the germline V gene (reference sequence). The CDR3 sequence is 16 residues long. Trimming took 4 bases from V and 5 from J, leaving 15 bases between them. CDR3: CASSSRLGENNSPLHF. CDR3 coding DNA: TGTGCCAGCAGCTCTCGTTTGGGGGAAAATAATTCACCCCTCCACTTT.

For the CDR3, the DNA is TGTGCCAGCCGAGAGGTTTACATGAACACTGAAGCTTTCTTT. It specifies CASREVYMNTEAFF. V usage is TRBV2 and J usage is TRBJ1-1, with unresolved D. The CDR3 spans 14 residues. V shed 8 bases and J shed 0 bases, with 13 bases lying between them. The germline V gene encodes CDR1 SNHLY and CDR2 FYNNEI.

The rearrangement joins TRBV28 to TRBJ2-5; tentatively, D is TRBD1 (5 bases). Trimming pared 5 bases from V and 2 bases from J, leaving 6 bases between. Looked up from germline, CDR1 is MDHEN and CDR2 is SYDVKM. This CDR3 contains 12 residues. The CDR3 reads CASSRQQETQYF. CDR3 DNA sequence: TGTGCCAGCAGTCGACAGCAAGAGACCCAGTACTTC.

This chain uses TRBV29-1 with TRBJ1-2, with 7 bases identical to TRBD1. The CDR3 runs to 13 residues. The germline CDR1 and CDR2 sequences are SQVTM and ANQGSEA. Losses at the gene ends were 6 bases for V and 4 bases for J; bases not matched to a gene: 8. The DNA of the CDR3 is TGCAGCGTAGACAGGGAGGGTGGCTATGGCTACACCTTC. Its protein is CSVDREGGYGYTF.

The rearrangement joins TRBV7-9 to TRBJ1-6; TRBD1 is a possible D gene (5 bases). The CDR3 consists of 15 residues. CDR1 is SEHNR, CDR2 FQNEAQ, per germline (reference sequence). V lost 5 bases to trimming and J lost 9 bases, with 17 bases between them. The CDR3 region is CASSPLRQGRSPLHF. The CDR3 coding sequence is TGTGCCAGCAGCCCACTCAGGCAGGGCCGTTCACCCCTCCACTTT.

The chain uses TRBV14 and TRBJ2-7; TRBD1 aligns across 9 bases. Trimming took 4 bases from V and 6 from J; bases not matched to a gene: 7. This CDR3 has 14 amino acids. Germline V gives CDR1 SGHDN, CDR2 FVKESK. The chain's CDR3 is CASSPTGGWIEQYF. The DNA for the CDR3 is TGTGCCAGCAGCCCGACAGGGGGATGGATCGAGCAGTACTTC.

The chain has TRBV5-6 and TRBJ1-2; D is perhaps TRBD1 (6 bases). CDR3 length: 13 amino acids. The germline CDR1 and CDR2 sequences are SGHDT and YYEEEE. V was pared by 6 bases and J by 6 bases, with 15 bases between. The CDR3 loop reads CASIRHGGHGYTF. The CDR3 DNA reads TGTGCCAGCATCCGGCACGGGGGGCATGGCTACACCTTC.

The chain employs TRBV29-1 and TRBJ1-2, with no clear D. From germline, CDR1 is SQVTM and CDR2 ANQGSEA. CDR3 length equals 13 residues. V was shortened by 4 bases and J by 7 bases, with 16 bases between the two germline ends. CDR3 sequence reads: CSVGQRHGSGYTF. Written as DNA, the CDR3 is TGCAGCGTTGGACAAAGGCACGGGTCTGGCTACACCTTC.

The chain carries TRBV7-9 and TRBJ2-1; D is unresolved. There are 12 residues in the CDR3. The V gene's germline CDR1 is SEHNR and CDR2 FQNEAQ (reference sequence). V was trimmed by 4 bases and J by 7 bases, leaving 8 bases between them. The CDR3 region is CASSSYSNEQFF. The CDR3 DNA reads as TGTGCCAGCAGCTCCTACTCTAATGAGCAGTTCTTC.

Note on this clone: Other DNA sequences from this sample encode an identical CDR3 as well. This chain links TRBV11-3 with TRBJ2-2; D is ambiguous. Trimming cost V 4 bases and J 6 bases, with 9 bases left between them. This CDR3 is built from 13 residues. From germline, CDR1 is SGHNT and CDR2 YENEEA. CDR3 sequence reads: CASSYGVAGELFF. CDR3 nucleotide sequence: TGTGCCAGCAGCTACGGCGTGGCCGGGGAGCTGTTTTTT.